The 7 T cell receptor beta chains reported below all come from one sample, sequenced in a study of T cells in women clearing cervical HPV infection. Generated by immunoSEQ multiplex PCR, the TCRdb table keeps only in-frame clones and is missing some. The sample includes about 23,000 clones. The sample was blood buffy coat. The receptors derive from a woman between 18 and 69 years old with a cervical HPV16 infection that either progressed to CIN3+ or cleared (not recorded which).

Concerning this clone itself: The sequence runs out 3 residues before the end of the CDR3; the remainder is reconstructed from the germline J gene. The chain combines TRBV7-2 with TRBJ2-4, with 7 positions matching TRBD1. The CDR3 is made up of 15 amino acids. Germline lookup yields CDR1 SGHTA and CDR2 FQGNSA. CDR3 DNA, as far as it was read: TGTGCCAGCAGCTTTTCAGGACAGGAAAACTATGGT. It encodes CASSFSGQENYG. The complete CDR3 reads CASSFSGQENYGQYF.

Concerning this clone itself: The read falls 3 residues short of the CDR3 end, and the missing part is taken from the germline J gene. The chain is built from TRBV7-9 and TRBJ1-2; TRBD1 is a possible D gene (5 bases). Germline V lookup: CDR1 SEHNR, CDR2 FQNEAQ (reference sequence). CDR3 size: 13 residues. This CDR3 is CASSTRLTDTYTF. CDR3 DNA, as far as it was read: TGTGCCAGCAGCACCCGACTGACAGATACC. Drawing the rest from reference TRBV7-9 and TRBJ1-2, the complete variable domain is DTGVSQNPRHKITKRGQNVTFRCDPISEHNRLYWYRQTLGQGPEFLTYFQNEAQLEKSRLLSDRFSAERPKGSFSTLEIQRTEQGDSAMYLCASSTRLTDTYTFGSGTRLTVV.

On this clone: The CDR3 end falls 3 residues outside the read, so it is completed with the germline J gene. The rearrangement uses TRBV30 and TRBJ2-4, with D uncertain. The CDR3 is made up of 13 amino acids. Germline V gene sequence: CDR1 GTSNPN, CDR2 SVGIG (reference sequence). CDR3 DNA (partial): TGTGCCTGGAGTGTCGGCTACAACTATGGT. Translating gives CAWSVGYNYG. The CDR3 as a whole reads CAWSVGYNYGQYF.

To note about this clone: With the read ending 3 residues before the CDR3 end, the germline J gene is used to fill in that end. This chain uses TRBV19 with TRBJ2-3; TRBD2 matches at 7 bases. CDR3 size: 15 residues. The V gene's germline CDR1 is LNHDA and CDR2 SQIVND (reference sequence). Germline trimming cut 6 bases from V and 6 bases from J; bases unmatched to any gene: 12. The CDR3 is CASRPRAGIFDTQYF. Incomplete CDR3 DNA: TGTGCCAGTAGACCGAGAGCGGGGATATTTGATACG.

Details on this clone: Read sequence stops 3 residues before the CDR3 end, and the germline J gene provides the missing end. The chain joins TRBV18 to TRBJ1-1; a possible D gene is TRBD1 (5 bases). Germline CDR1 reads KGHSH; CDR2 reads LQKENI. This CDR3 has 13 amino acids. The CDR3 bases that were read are TGTGCCAGCTCACCAGTTTCGGGGGACGAA. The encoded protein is CASSPVSGDE. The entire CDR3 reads CASSPVSGDEAFF. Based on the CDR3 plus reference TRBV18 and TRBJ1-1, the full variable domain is NAGVMQNPRHLVRRRGQEARLRCSPMKGHSHVYWYRQLPEEGLKFMVYLQKENIIDESGMPKERFSAEFPKEGPSILRIQQVVRGDSAAYFCASSPVSGDEAFFGQGTRLTVV.

The sequenced CDR3 bases are TGCAGTGCTGACGGTCCGGGAGGGACAGATACC. The encoded protein is CSADGPGGTDT. The entire CDR3 reads CSADGPGGTDTQYF. This rearrangement joins TRBV20-1 to TRBJ2-5; the D gene is possibly TRBD2 (8 bases). Coverage ceases 3 residues before the CDR3 finishes, and the germline J gene fills in the end. This CDR3 comprises 14 residues. Germline V CDR1 and CDR2: DFQATT, SNEGSKA (reference sequence).

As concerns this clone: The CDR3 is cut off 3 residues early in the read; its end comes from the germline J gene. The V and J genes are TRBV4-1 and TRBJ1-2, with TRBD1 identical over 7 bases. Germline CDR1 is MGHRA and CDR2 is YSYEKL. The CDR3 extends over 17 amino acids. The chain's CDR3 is CASSQLGQLSPARGYTF. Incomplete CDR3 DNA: TGCGCCAGCAGCCAATTGGGACAGTTGAGTCCTGCCCGAGGC.